This is a list of T cell receptor beta chains from one sample in a study of cytomegalovirus exposure and HLA in healthy donors. Clones were read by immunoSEQ multiplex PCR, and TCRdb kept only the in-frame ones, dropping some. The sample consists of about 140,000 clones, 70% to 85% of them appearing once. Specimen: PBMCs. These receptors were obtained from a woman aged 60-70 years in good health and CMV-seropositive. Both conserved end residues are trimmed from each CDR3. Fields, in order: clone size, V gene, CDR3 protein. Size is omitted from some rows. Given values are once, few, many or a class for expanded clones.

size: few; V: TRBV28; CDR3: ASSETSVTSGELF
size: NA; V: TRBV9; CDR3: ASSVSTGTEAF
size: NA; V: TRBV4-3; CDR3: ASSLRPRDRVGDTQY
size: NA; V: TRBV9; CDR3: ASSVALRVSSYNEQF
size: NA; V: TRBV6-1; CDR3: ASRTTGRDTQY
size: NA; V: TRBV30; CDR3: AWSVNSGHEQY
size: NA; V: TRBV7-9; CDR3: ASSPRIAGTNEQF
size: NA; V: TRBV7-9; CDR3: ASRTENTEAF
size: NA; V: TRBV11-3; CDR3: ASSPGTAGELF
size: NA; V: TRBV5-6; CDR3: ASSSMGQNEQY
size: NA; V: TRBV27; CDR3: ASSSSGSNYEQY
size: few; V: TRBV5-4; CDR3: ASSLEGSRGDTQY
size: once; V: TRBV27; CDR3: ASSLTGVWETQY
size: NA; V: TRBV9; CDR3: ASSVGAGGPGGLNEQY
size: once; V: TRBV9; CDR3: ASSVDSQVYGYT
size: NA; V: TRBV13; CDR3: ASSLERGRGSEAF
size: once; V: TRBV27; CDR3: ASSLWGGETQY
size: NA; V: TRBV28; CDR3: ASSLPSGSKKTQY
size: NA; V: TRBV4-2; CDR3: ASSQTSGRTNEQF
size: NA; V: TRBV4-1; CDR3: ASSQYVREDQRGKF
size: NA; V: TRBV7-2; CDR3: ASSLSPGNEQY
size: few; V: TRBV4-1; CDR3: ASSQGYGLSYNEQF
size: NA; V: TRBV7-8; CDR3: ASSLRRSDNYGYT
size: NA; V: TRBV28; CDR3: ASSQGYEQY
size: NA; V: TRBV4-1; CDR3: ASSQEWRGPFHNSPLH
size: few; V: TRBV29-1; CDR3: SVERAVGETQY
size: NA; V: TRBV4-1; CDR3: ASSPRTGANEQY
size: NA; V: TRBV6-1; CDR3: ATRQNSGNTIY
size: few; V: TRBV5-4; CDR3: ASSPTPSSYEQY
size: NA; V: TRBV28; CDR3: ASSLGARETQY
size: NA; V: TRBV30; CDR3: AWTAGQAQY
size: NA; V: TRBV4-2; CDR3: ASSQVSRGLGGSSYEQY
size: NA; V: TRBV4-2; CDR3: ASSHGTSGRYNEQF
size: NA; V: TRBV28; CDR3: ASRGTGRETQY
size: once; V: TRBV28; CDR3: ASSWRAGETQY
size: once; V: TRBV28; CDR3: ASSSGTGAGYGYT
size: NA; V: TRBV6-1; CDR3: ASSERRGYEQY
size: NA; V: TRBV5-6; CDR3: ASSLFGGLAKNIQY
size: few; V: TRBV18; CDR3: ASSPGQQETQY
size: NA; V: TRBV30; CDR3: ASRGTPSNEQF
size: NA; V: TRBV7-6; CDR3: ASSLKISRDRSYEQY
size: NA; V: TRBV9; CDR3: ASSGGGSEKLF